This T cell receptor beta chain was captured by sequencing in a study of cytomegalovirus exposure and HLA in healthy donors. Study findings and constraints: About 150 TCR beta chains were listed as cytomegalovirus-associated. The authors considered a cluster of highly shared sequence variants likely to be a sequencing artifact.

Researchers ran the PCR with 60 Vbeta and 13 Jbeta primers. Measured with immunoSEQ multiplex PCR; TCRdb has only the in-frame clones, and not every one. This sample has about 97,000 clones; roughly 70% occur once, and the top ten carry more than 9%. V lost 7 bases and J lost 0, with 10 bases in between. Per the germline V gene, CDR1 is MDHEN and CDR2 is SYDVKM. This CDR3 is built from 14 residues. Concerning this clone: Its antigen is currently unknown.

Material for sequencing was PBMCs. The V call is TRBV28, the J call TRBJ2-1; D might be TRBD2 (6 bases). The receptor comes from a man aged 50 to 60 in good health and CMV-seronegative. The DNA of the CDR3 is TGTGCCAGCACTGCGGGGAGCTCCTACAATGAGCAGTTCTTC. As protein: CASTAGSSYNEQFF.